The 9 T cell receptor beta chains given below trace back to one sample, sequenced in a study of T cell changes during pregnancy in multiple sclerosis (dated by TCRdb to between 2018 and 2021). The method behind the library was the immunoSEQ multiplex PCR assay. The source is immuneACCESS, and TCRdb retained only in-frame sequences with V and J called. Part of the clones is not carried over; for the studies checked, unresolved V genes explain less than half of this, and the remainder is unexplained. This sample has roughly 70,000 clones in its table, and more than 80% of those were observed once. The ten largest clones add up to over 1% of the sample. Here the sequenced sample was peripheral blood, taken in the third trimester of pregnancy. The receptors stem from a female donor with multiple sclerosis, enrolled in a pregnancy study.

The chain has TRBV5-1 and TRBJ2-1; 8 nucleotides match TRBD2. In germline, CDR1 is SGHRS, CDR2 YFSETQ. V trimming: 7 bases; J trimming: 2 bases; junction bases outside the gene matches: 8. The CDR3 is 15 residues long. The CDR3 is CASGSAGGTYNEQFF. The CDR3 DNA reads as TGCGCCAGCGGATCTGCGGGAGGCACCTACAATGAGCAGTTCTTC.

V and J are TRBV28 and TRBJ1-5, with TRBD1 matching 10 bases. The J segment lost 2 bases and the V segment lost 8 bases, leaving 6 bases of the junction unmatched. The germline CDR1 and CDR2 sequences are MDHEN and SYDVKM. The CDR3 contains 15 residues. This chain's CDR3 is CASQAGTGGNQPQHF. For the CDR3, the DNA is TGTGCCAGCCAGGCCGGGACAGGGGGCAATCAGCCCCAGCATTTT.

The chain combines TRBV6-1 with TRBJ2-1; 9 positions match TRBD1. The V gene's germline CDR1 is MNHNS and CDR2 SASEGT. V lost 6 bases, J lost 5 bases, and 5 bases stayed unmatched. This CDR3 is built from 14 residues. As DNA, the CDR3 is TGTGCCAGCAGCGGGACAGGGAGAGACAATGAGCAGTTCTTC. Protein: CASSGTGRDNEQFF.

CDR3 DNA sequence: TGTGCCAGCACCACCCTAATGACTAGCGGGACCAATGAGCAGTTCTTC. Translating gives CASTTLMTSGTNEQFF. J is TRBJ2-1 and V is TRBV7-9, with TRBD2 matching over 11 bases. V dropped 7 bases and J dropped 6; count of bases not matched to a gene: 11. This CDR3 is 16 amino acids long. The germline V gene has CDR1 SEHNR and CDR2 FQNEAQ (reference sequence).

The chain combines TRBV21-1 with TRBJ1-1. TRBV21-1 is a pseudogene locus. CDR3 size: 17 residues. The CDR3 sequence is CASSKEARSRPNTEAFF. Here the CDR3 DNA reads TGTGCCAGCAGCAAAGAGGCCCGGTCGCGGCCGAACACTGAAGCTTTCTTT.

V and J are TRBV18 and TRBJ1-5; the D is unclear. CDR1 is KGHSH and CDR2 is LQKENI in the germline V gene. The V end lost 2 bases, the J end lost 6 bases, and 11 bases lay between the germline ends. The CDR3 is made up of 14 amino acids. Written as DNA, the CDR3 is TGTGCCAGCTCACCAGAGGAAGGCTTTCAGCCCCAGCATTTT. Residues: CASSPEEGFQPQHF.

The count of this clone is one. The genes are TRBV12-5 and TRBJ2-3, with D perhaps matching TRBD2 (6 bases). The CDR3 length is 12 residues. CDR1 is LGHNT, CDR2 FRNRAP, per germline. The V and J ends lost 9 bases and 5 bases respectively, with 12 bases between them. The CDR3 loop is CASQGLVDTQYF. The CDR3 DNA sequence: TGTGCTAGCCAGGGACTGGTAGATACGCAGTATTTT.

The chain uses TRBV5-1 and TRBJ2-4; a weak D match, TRBD1 (6 bases). V gave up 4 bases and J gave up 8 bases, with 16 bases separating them. CDR1 is SGHRS, CDR2 YFSETQ, per germline. This CDR3 region has 14 residues. For the CDR3, the DNA is TGCGCCAGCAGCACCGGGACACTTGGGGACATTCAGTACTTC. Residues: CASSTGTLGDIQYF.

The chain uses TRBV4-1 and TRBJ2-1; TRBD2 matches 9 bases. The V and J ends lost 1 base and 8 bases, in that order; junction bases with no gene match: 9. Germline V gene lookup returns CDR1 MGHRA and CDR2 YSYEKL. CDR3 length: 16 residues. Here the CDR3 DNA reads TGCGCCAGCAGCCAAGTAAGCGGGAGGTTCGCAGATGAGCAGTTCTTC. Translated, it gives CASSQVSGRFADEQFF.